The 16 T cell receptor beta chains below all came from one sample that was sequenced in a study of T cell responses to AZD1222 COVID-19 vaccine (dated by TCRdb to about 2021). The library was produced with the immunoSEQ multiplex PCR assay. The table comes from immuneACCESS by way of TCRdb, which keeps in-frame sequences with V and J called. Part of the clones is missing from these tables; in studies checked, under half for an unresolved V gene and the rest for unknown reasons. The sample has about 220,000 clones on record, about 92% of them singletons. Less than 1.2% of the sample goes to the ten largest clones. Taken with the paper, the label for time point translates to: baseline before first vaccination. The meaning of the sample's treatment or condition label: meningococcal conjugate vaccine given as trial control. The sample in question was peripheral blood, obtained on day 0 of MenACWY control vaccination. The receptors come from an adult in good health.

This chain uses TRBV21-1 with TRBJ1-2; the listed D gene, TRBD1, was not tested against the DNA. TRBV21-1 is classified as a pseudogene. The CDR3 has 14 amino acids. This CDR3 is CASSKYGTAYGYTF. The CDR3, as DNA: TGTGCCAGCAGCAAATATGGAACAGCCTATGGCTACACCTTC.

The chain couples TRBV5-1 to TRBJ2-3; perhaps TRBD1 as D (9 bases). CDR1 and CDR2 (germline): SGHRS, YFSETQ. The CDR3 runs 16 residues. Trimming cost V 6 bases and J 3 bases, with 20 bases left between them. The CDR3 here is CASTVQGAGGTDTQYF. The CDR3 bases are TGCGCCAGCACCGTACAGGGGGCGGGAGGTACAGATACGCAGTATTTT.

The chain joins TRBV7-3 to TRBJ1-3, with TRBD1 matching over 9 bases. The CDR3 loop spans 16 amino acids. Losses at the gene ends were 2 bases for V and 2 bases for J; bases not matched to a gene: 4. Germline CDR1 reads SGHTA; CDR2 reads FQGTGA. This CDR3 is CASSLPGQGAGNTIYF. In nucleotides, the CDR3 is TGTGCCAGCAGCTTACCGGGACAGGGAGCTGGAAACACCATATATTTT.

The chain has TRBV27 and TRBJ1-2; D uncertain. In germline, CDR1 is MNHEY, CDR2 SMNVEV (reference sequence). With 2 bases removed from V and 5 bases from J, the gap between germline ends came to 12 bases. CDR3 size: 14 residues. The CDR3 DNA sequence: TGTGCCAGCAGTTTACAAGGGTCGGGTTATGGCTACACCTTC. This sequence encodes CASSLQGSGYGYTF.

This rearrangement joins TRBV28 to TRBJ2-7; TRBD1 matches 7 bases. The J segment lost 3 bases and the V segment lost 6 bases, leaving 11 bases of the junction unmatched. CDR3 size: 15 residues. Germline CDR1 MDHEN, CDR2 SYDVKM. The CDR3 here is CASSPGTAGFYEQYF. The CDR3 DNA is TGTGCCAGCAGCCCCGGGACAGCAGGCTTCTACGAGCAGTACTTC. The full variable domain, rest sourced from reference TRBV28 and TRBJ2-7, is DVKVTQSSRYLVKRTGEKVFLECVQDMDHENMFWYRQDPGLGLRLIYFSYDVKMKEKGDIPEGYSVSREKKERFSLILESASTNQTSMYLCASSPGTAGFYEQYFGPGTRLTVT.

This clone was counted a single time. The chain employs TRBV27 and TRBJ1-4; D is unresolved. V was trimmed by 2 bases and J by 2 bases, leaving 9 bases between them. This CDR3 comprises 15 residues. The germline CDR1 and CDR2 sequences are MNHEY and SMNVEV (reference sequence). The CDR3 sequence: CASSLMAGTNEKLFF. DNA of the CDR3: TGTGCCAGCAGTTTAATGGCGGGGACTAATGAAAAACTGTTTTTT.

The rearrangement joins TRBV28 to TRBJ1-5, with D maybe TRBD1 (5 bases). This CDR3 comprises 14 residues. In germline, CDR1 is MDHEN, CDR2 SYDVKM. Trimming removed 6 bases at V and 6 bases at J, with 15 bases between. The CDR3 spells CASSPGTRSQPQHF. CDR3 DNA: TGTGCCAGCAGCCCCGGGACCAGAAGTCAGCCCCAGCATTTT.

This clone was seen a single time. The chain joins TRBV27 to TRBJ1-6, with D possibly being TRBD1 (6 bases). Trimming removed 5 bases at V and 0 bases at J, with 14 bases between. This CDR3 spans 17 amino acids. Germline CDR1 is MNHEY and CDR2 is SMNVEV (reference sequence). Here the CDR3 reads CASSLQGRGSYNSPLHF. The CDR3 nucleotides read TGTGCCAGCAGTCTACAGGGTCGGGGCTCCTATAATTCACCCCTCCACTTT.

The CDR3 DNA is TGTGCCAGCAGCTCTGGTGGGCGACCCTCTGGAAACACCATATATTTT. Protein sequence: CASSSGGRPSGNTIYF. This chain joins TRBV7-2 and TRBJ1-3; no firm D call. The CDR3 sequence is 16 residues long. V was shortened by 4 bases and J by 0 bases, with 13 bases between the two germline ends. The germline gives CDR1 SGHTA, CDR2 FQGNSA. Full variable domain (outside the CDR3, taken from reference TRBV7-2 and TRBJ1-3): GAGVSQSPSNKVTEKGKDVELRCDPISGHTALYWYRQSLGQGLEFLIYFQGNSAPDKSGLPSDRFSAERTGGSVSTLTIQRTQQEDSAVYLCASSSGGRPSGNTIYFGEGSWLTVV.

This clone was seen a single time. V and J are TRBV7-6 and TRBJ2-1; 10 bases fit TRBD2. This CDR3 comprises 18 residues. J lost 1 base, V lost 1 base, and 7 bases had no gene match. Per germline, CDR1 SGHVS and CDR2 FNYEAQ. For the CDR3, the DNA is TGTGCCAGCAGCTTAGATGCTGCGACTAGCGGGTCCTACAATGAGCAGTTCTTC. This encodes CASSLDAATSGSYNEQFF.

The genes are TRBV9 and TRBJ2-2, with 7 bases fitting TRBD2. The CDR3 length is 16 residues. Unmatched junction bases numbered 3, after V lost 0 bases and J lost 1 base. CDR1 is SGDLS and CDR2 is YYNGEE in the germline V gene. The chain's CDR3 is CASSVGSGGNTGELFF. In nucleotides, the CDR3 is TGTGCCAGCAGCGTAGGATCGGGGGGGAACACCGGGGAGCTGTTTTTT.

The chain carries TRBV12-3 or TRBV12-4 and TRBJ1-2; tentative D call: TRBD1 (6 bases). The CDR3 contains 12 residues. Trimming took off 6 bases at V and 8 bases at J, with 13 bases between the two ends. DNA of the CDR3: TGTGCCAGCAGCAAACAGGGTAAAGGCTACACCTTC. The encoded protein is CASSKQGKGYTF.

This chain connects TRBV6-4 to TRBJ1-6; D unresolved. From germline, CDR1 is MRHNA and CDR2 SNTAGT. Trimming left V 4 bases short and J 4 bases short, with 8 bases between. This CDR3 has 14 amino acids. The CDR3 loop is CASSAKGYNSPLHF. The CDR3 DNA reads TGTGCCAGCAGTGCAAAGGGATATAATTCACCCCTCCACTTT.

J is TRBJ1-2 and V is TRBV7-9, with no clear D. This CDR3 is 14 amino acids long. The germline V and J ends were trimmed by 0 bases and 3 bases, with 8 bases remaining between them. The germline V gene encodes CDR1 SEHNR and CDR2 FQNEAQ (reference sequence). This chain's CDR3 is CASSLAQAYYGYTF. CDR3 in DNA: TGTGCCAGCAGCTTAGCGCAGGCTTACTATGGCTACACCTTC.

This clone has more than one count but fewer than ten. Other DNA sequences of this sample code for an identical CDR3. The chain carries TRBV5-1 and TRBJ2-7; no firm D call. The CDR3 loop spans 14 amino acids. The V gene's germline CDR1 is SGHRS and CDR2 YFSETQ. Trimming cost V 0 bases and J 2 bases, with 9 bases left between them. DNA of the CDR3: TGCGCCAGCAGCTTGGTTGTCAGCCCCTACGAGCAGTACTTC. It yields the protein CASSLVVSPYEQYF.

The rearrangement joins TRBV15 to TRBJ1-2; D not certain. The CDR3 length is 15 residues. Trimming took 0 bases from V and 8 from J, leaving 16 bases between them. Germline V gene lookup returns CDR1 LNHNV and CDR2 YYDKDF (reference sequence). In DNA form, the CDR3 reads TGTGCCACCAGCAGAGATATCGCGGGGATAGAGGGCTACACCTTC. This codes for CATSRDIAGIEGYTF.